Detailed here is one TCR beta chain. Its target is unknown. Naive and memory CD4+ T cell DNA was deep-sequenced without culture. Repertoires were generated with immunoSEQ multiplex PCR, while TCRdb's copy carries only in-frame clones and drops some. The table has tens of thousands of clones, approximately 93% seen once. Before the COVID-19 pandemic, during about 2011-2019, CD4+ T cells were taken from unexposed donors. The data derive from a study of CD4 T cells in relation to SARS-CoV-2 and coronaviruses. Whole-study findings and limits: No crossreactivity against non-spike viral proteins was tested here. Memory recall responses, not primary responses primed in culture, are what the assay detects.

This CDR3 has 16 residues. V was shortened by 1 base and J by 1 base, with 11 bases between the two germline ends. CDR1 and CDR2 from the germline V gene are SNHLY and FYNNEI. Sequencing was carried out using naive CD4+ T cells from PBMCs. This sample's subset: naive CD4+ T cells isolated by negative enrichment. The TCR originated in a human donor in good health. The V and J genes are TRBV2 and TRBJ1-5; D ambiguous. The CDR3 DNA is TGTGCCAGCAGTGAAGTGGTCTCTCGGAGCAATCAGCCCCAGCATTTT. The encoded protein is CASSEVVSRSNQPQHF.